The rows below give T cell receptor beta chains drawn from one sample of a study of blood T cell repertoires in COVID-19. Produced via immunoSEQ multiplex PCR; TCRdb's table is partial and in-frame only. The repertoire consists of over 130,000 clones, with around 82% occurring once and the leading ten covering more than 3.5%. The sample was peripheral blood. These receptors all come from a woman aged 60 to 75 with acute or convalescent COVID-19. The CDR3 runs from the conserved cysteine through the conserved F or W. Fields, in order: CDR3 length, clone size, J gene, D gene, V gene, CDR3 DNA, CDR3 protein. The D gene is left open where the match is weak. The listing skips clone size in some rows; elsewhere it reads once, few, many or a size class.

18,.,TRBJ2-2,TRBD2,TRBV9,TGTGCCAGCAGCGTAGGTCTAGCGGGGGGCGGTGACACCGGGGAGCTGTTTTTT,CASSVGLAGGGDTGELFF
14,.,TRBJ1-1,TRBD1,TRBV18,TGTGCCAGCTCACGGGACAGGGCGAACACTGAAGCTTTCTTT,CASSRDRANTEAFF
12,.,TRBJ1-2,.,TRBV7-9,TGTGCCAGCAGCTTACAGGGCTATGGCTACACCTTC,CASSLQGYGYTF
14,.,TRBJ1-6,TRBD1,TRBV11-3,TGTGCCAGCAGCTTTCCGGGACAGGTTGGGCCCCTCCACTTT,CASSFPGQVGPLHF
15,.,TRBJ2-3,TRBD1,TRBV9,TGTGCCAGCAGCGTAGGCGTCTCAGGGGGAGATACGCAGTATTTT,CASSVGVSGGDTQYF
13,once,TRBJ1-5,.,TRBV30,TGTGCCTTCCGGGAGGGGGGCAATCAGCCCCAGCATTTT,CAFREGGNQPQHF
15,.,TRBJ1-5,.,TRBV28,TGTGCCAGCAGTCGGATATCGGGGGGCAATCAGCCCCAGCATTTT,CASSRISGGNQPQHF
13,once,TRBJ2-3,.,TRBV9,TGTGCCAGCAGCTGGGGGGAGCCAGATACGCAGTATTTT,CASSWGEPDTQYF
14,few,TRBJ2-2,.,TRBV7-2,TGTGCCAGCAGCTCAGGCGGGTACACCGGGGAGCTGTTTTTT,CASSSGGYTGELFF
15,.,TRBJ2-1,TRBD2,TRBV7-2,TGTGCCAGCAGCTTAGATAGCGGGAGGTACAATGAGCAGTTCTTC,CASSLDSGRYNEQFF
13,.,TRBJ2-5,.,TRBV7-8,TGTGCCAGCAACCCTAGGCGACAAGAGACCCAGTACTTC,CASNPRRQETQYF
12,.,TRBJ1-2,TRBD1,TRBV28,TGTGCCAGCAGAGGGACAGTAGATGGCTACACCTTC,CASRGTVDGYTF
17,.,TRBJ2-3,.,TRBV5-1,TGCGCCAGCAGCCCCACATTTGGGGCCAGCAGCACAGATACGCAGTATTTT,CASSPTFGASSTDTQYF
11,.,TRBJ2-1,.,TRBV5-4,TGTGCCAGCAGCTTTAGTACTGAGCAGTTCTTC,CASSFSTEQFF
16,.,TRBJ2-1,.,TRBV7-8,TGTGCCAGCAGCTCAGACCGGGACTGGTCCTACAATGAGCAGTTCTTC,CASSSDRDWSYNEQFF
15,.,TRBJ2-7,.,TRBV18,TGTGCCAGCTCAAAAGCCGGAGGCCCCTCCTACGAGCAGTACTTC,CASSKAGGPSYEQYF
18,.,TRBJ2-3,TRBD2,TRBV3-1/TRBV3-2,TGTGCCAGCAGCCAAGTTGTGACTAGCGGGAGTAGCACAGATACGCAGTATTTT,CASSQVVTSGSSTDTQYF
18,.,TRBJ2-5,TRBD1,TRBV7-3,TGTGCCAGCAGCTTAACAGGGGGACAGGGAGCGCTCCAAGAGACCCAGTACTTC,CASSLTGGQGALQETQYF
13,.,TRBJ1-3,.,TRBV25-1,TGTGCCAGCAATCAGGGGCAAGGAAACACCATATATTTT,CASNQGQGNTIYF
14,once,TRBJ1-1,TRBD1,TRBV5-5,TGTGCCAGCAGCTGGACAGGGCCGGGCACTGAAGCTTTCTTT,CASSWTGPGTEAFF
10,.,TRBJ2-1,.,TRBV20-1,TGCAGTGCTAGAGCGGCGGGTCAGTTCTTC,CSARAAGQFF
13,.,TRBJ1-1,TRBD1,TRBV6-2/TRBV6-3,TGTGCCAGCAGTTACTTCAGACAGGGGTGGGCTTTCTTT,CASSYFRQGWAFF
16,.,TRBJ1-1,.,TRBV9,TGTGCCAGCAGCGTAGTAGGACAAACCTTGGAGACTGAAGCTTTCTTT,CASSVVGQTLETEAFF
15,.,TRBJ2-1,TRBD2,TRBV7-2,TGTGCCAGCAGCTTAGACGGCGGGAGGTACAATGAGCAGTTCTTC,CASSLDGGRYNEQFF
13,few,TRBJ1-2,.,TRBV15,TGTGCCACCAGCAGAGACACTAACTATGGCTACACCTTC,CATSRDTNYGYTF
16,.,TRBJ1-6,.,TRBV6-5,TGTGCCAGCAGTTACTCGGCCGGGGGAGTTAATTCACCCCTCCACTTT,CASSYSAGGVNSPLHF
15,.,TRBJ1-2,TRBD1,TRBV7-2,TGTGCCAGCAGCCTGGAGGGGGGACAGATCTATGGCTACACCTTC,CASSLEGGQIYGYTF
13,.,TRBJ1-1,.,TRBV29-1,TGCAGCGTGAGGCTATTAGCTAGCACTGAAGCTTTCTTT,CSVRLLASTEAFF
15,.,TRBJ2-1,TRBD2,TRBV11-3,TGTGCCAGCAGGAAAAGCGGGATCCCCTACAATGAGCAGTTCTTC,CASRKSGIPYNEQFF
16,.,TRBJ2-2,TRBD2,TRBV5-4,TGTGCCAGCAGCCTTCCGACTAGCGGGAGTGCCGGGGAGCTGTTTTTT,CASSLPTSGSAGELFF
14,.,TRBJ2-2,.,TRBV29-1,TGCAGCGTCGGCCTAGTGGCCGGGACCGGGGAGCTGTTTTTT,CSVGLVAGTGELFF
13,.,TRBJ2-2,.,TRBV10-3,TGTGCCGAACGGGACTCGAACACCGGGGAGCTGTTTTTT,CAERDSNTGELFF